Following are 24 T cell receptor beta chains from one sample sequenced in a study of blood T cell repertoires in COVID-19. The assay was immunoSEQ multiplex PCR, and TCRdb's table has in-frame clones only and misses some. This sample carries fewer than 110,000 clones, 80% of them seen once, and the ten largest clones take 4% to 5.5%. Source material: peripheral blood. These receptors were collected from a man aged 65 to 79 with acute or convalescent COVID-19.

The chain carries TRBV18 and TRBJ2-7; perhaps TRBD1 as D (6 bases). CDR1 and CDR2 (germline): KGHSH, LQKENI. V dropped 4 bases and J dropped 6 bases, with 13 bases sitting between them. CDR3 length: 13 amino acids. CDR3 in DNA: TGTGCCAGCTCACTAACAGGGATTCGCGAGCAGTACTTC. This translates into CASSLTGIREQYF.

The CDR3 reads CATSRDPGETQYF. CDR3 sequence (DNA): TGTGCCACCAGCAGAGACCCGGGGGAGACCCAGTACTTC. This sequence joins TRBV15 and TRBJ2-5, with D perhaps TRBD2 (5 bases). The CDR3 covers 13 residues. Germline CDR1 is LNHNV and CDR2 is YYDKDF (reference sequence). V was trimmed by 0 bases and J by 5 bases, leaving 7 bases between them.

The J gene is TRBJ1-1, the V gene TRBV2; 8 bases fit TRBD1. The CDR3 length is 14 residues. The V segment lost 6 bases and the J segment 7 bases; nucleotides outside the gene matches: 10. The germline V gene has CDR1 SNHLY and CDR2 FYNNEI. The CDR3 loop is CASRTTGDQLEAFF. CDR3 bases: TGTGCCAGCAGAACGACAGGGGACCAGCTTGAAGCTTTCTTT. The whole variable domain, remainder taken from reference TRBV2 and TRBJ1-1, is EPEVTQTPSHQVTQMGQEVILRCVPISNHLYFYWYRQILGQKVEFLVSFYNNEISEKSEIFDDQFSVERPDGSNFTLKIRSTKLEDSAMYFCASRTTGDQLEAFFGQGTRLTVV.

The chain uses TRBV6-4 and TRBJ2-2; TRBD2 matches at 7 bases. CDR3 length: 16 amino acids. Trimming at V came to 2 bases and at J to 1 base, leaving 4 bases not matched to a gene. Germline V gives CDR1 MRHNA, CDR2 SNTAGT. CDR3 nucleotides: TGTGCCAGCAGTGACGTGGGGGGGATGAACACCGGGGAGCTGTTTTTT. Encoded protein: CASSDVGGMNTGELFF.

The V and J genes are TRBV4-2 and TRBJ2-1; the D gene is possibly TRBD1 (5 bases). CDR3 length: 16 residues. Trimming removed 1 base at V and 0 bases at J, with 10 bases between. Germline-derived CDR1 and CDR2 are LGHNA and YNFKEQ. The CDR3 reads CASSQAGLGSYNEQFF. CDR3 nucleotide sequence: TGTGCCAGCAGCCAAGCAGGGTTGGGCTCCTACAATGAGCAGTTCTTC.

This clone has a handful of counts. This chain links TRBV7-9 with TRBJ1-3; a possible D gene is TRBD1 (6 bases). The CDR3 length is 14 residues. Germline lookup yields CDR1 SEHNR and CDR2 FQNEAQ (reference sequence). V lost 5 bases, J lost 7 bases, and 15 bases lay in between. The CDR3 region is CASSPQGSVNTIYF. The CDR3 DNA sequence: TGTGCCAGCAGCCCTCAGGGGAGTGTGAACACCATATATTTT.

V and J are TRBV19 and TRBJ1-6; possibly TRBD1 for D (5 bases). Per the germline V gene, CDR1 is LNHDA and CDR2 is SQIVND (reference sequence). Trimming cost V 7 bases and J 5 bases, with 9 bases left between them. The CDR3 totals 13 residues. The CDR3 DNA sequence: TGTGCCAGTACGACCAGGGATAATTCACCCCTCCACTTT. This translates into CASTTRDNSPLHF.

A single count supports this clone. This sequence joins TRBV2 and TRBJ1-2; maybe TRBD1 (5 bases). The V and J ends lost 7 bases and 4 bases respectively, with 22 bases between them. The germline V gene has CDR1 SNHLY and CDR2 FYNNEI. The CDR3 sequence is 16 residues long. The CDR3 is CASTEAGRSGGYGYTF. CDR3 bases: TGTGCCAGCACCGAGGCAGGTCGGTCGGGGGGCTATGGCTACACCTTC. Complete variable domain (other parts from reference TRBV2 and TRBJ1-2): EPEVTQTPSHQVTQMGQEVILRCVPISNHLYFYWYRQILGQKVEFLVSFYNNEISEKSEIFDDQFSVERPDGSNFTLKIRSTKLEDSAMYFCASTEAGRSGGYGYTFGSGTRLTVV.

The chain employs TRBV2 and TRBJ2-1; 8 nucleotides align to TRBD2. The CDR3 sequence is 14 residues long. The V gene's germline CDR1 is SNHLY and CDR2 FYNNEI. Trimming at V came to 7 bases and at J to 4 bases, leaving 6 bases not matched to a gene. The CDR3 DNA sequence: TGTGCCAGCACCCCGGGGGGGGGTTACAATGAGCAGTTCTTC. Protein product: CASTPGGGYNEQFF.

The chain couples TRBV5-4 to TRBJ2-2, with D possibly TRBD2 on 7 matching bases. With 4 bases removed from V and 1 base from J, the gap between germline ends came to 17 bases. Per the germline V gene, CDR1 is SGHNT and CDR2 is YYREEE (reference sequence). This CDR3 has 17 amino acids. CDR3 protein: CASSPWGGLRNTGELFF. As DNA, the CDR3 is TGTGCCAGCAGCCCTTGGGGGGGCCTCCGGAACACCGGGGAGCTGTTTTTT.

The chain combines TRBV10-3 with TRBJ1-5; D might be TRBD1 (5 bases). With 10 bases removed from V and 4 bases from J, the gap between germline ends came to 20 bases. The V gene's germline CDR1 is ENHRY and CDR2 SYGVKD. CDR3 length equals 15 residues. CDR3 protein: CANRPLRGGNQPQHF. The CDR3 DNA sequence: TGTGCCAACCGACCGCTGCGCGGGGGAAATCAGCCCCAGCATTTT.

This clone has only a few counts. This chain connects TRBV5-5 to TRBJ1-1, with no clear D. Between the trimmed V and J ends, which lost 0 bases and 0 bases, there was a span of 6 bases. The CDR3 contains 14 residues. Germline V gene data show CDR1 as SGHKS and CDR2 as YYEKEE (reference sequence). The CDR3 nucleotides read TGTGCCAGCAGCTTGGGACTCCTGAACACTGAAGCTTTCTTT. This translates into CASSLGLLNTEAFF. Looking up the rest from reference TRBV5-5 and TRBJ1-1 gives the full variable domain: DAGVTQSPTHLIKTRGQQVTLRCSPISGHKSVSWYQQVLGQGPQFIFQYYEKEERGRGNFPDRFSARQFPNYSSELNVNALLLGDSALYLCASSLGLLNTEAFFGQGTRLTVV.

J is TRBJ2-1 and V is TRBV2; TRBD2 matches at 8 bases. This CDR3 has 14 amino acids. J was trimmed by 6 bases and V by 5 bases; bases with no gene match: 6. Germline V gene lookup returns CDR1 SNHLY and CDR2 FYNNEI. The CDR3 coding sequence is TGTGCCAGCAGTCACCGACTAGCGTCCAATGAGCAGTTCTTC. It codes for CASSHRLASNEQFF. The variable domain in full, completed from reference TRBV2 and TRBJ2-1, reads EPEVTQTPSHQVTQMGQEVILRCVPISNHLYFYWYRQILGQKVEFLVSFYNNEISEKSEIFDDQFSVERPDGSNFTLKIRSTKLEDSAMYFCASSHRLASNEQFFGPGTRLTVL.

This clone was observed a few times. J is TRBJ2-7 and V is TRBV28; possibly TRBD2 for D (5 bases). Trimming pared 6 bases from V and 4 bases from J, leaving 13 bases between. The CDR3 covers 13 residues. CDR1 is MDHEN and CDR2 is SYDVKM in the germline V gene. In DNA form, the CDR3 reads TGTGCCAGCAGGGTCGGAGGTAGGTACGAGCAGTACTTC. Amino acids: CASRVGGRYEQYF.

The chain carries TRBV7-3 and TRBJ2-3; 9 bases fit TRBD2. CDR3 length: 16 residues. The germline gives CDR1 SGHTA, CDR2 FQGTGA. The trim removed 5 bases at V and 4 bases at J, leaving 10 bases unmatched. CDR3 in amino acids: CASSQNLGTSPDTQYF. In DNA form, the CDR3 reads TGTGCCAGCAGCCAGAATTTAGGGACTAGCCCAGATACGCAGTATTTT. The variable domain in full, with the rest retrieved from reference TRBV7-3 and TRBJ2-3, is GAGVSQTPSNKVTEKGKYVELRCDPISGHTALYWYRQSLGQGPEFLIYFQGTGAADDSGLPNDRFFAVRPEGSVSTLKIQRTERGDSAVYLCASSQNLGTSPDTQYFGPGTRLTVL.

This chain joins TRBV21-1 and TRBJ2-2; the listed D gene, TRBD2, was not tested against the DNA. TRBV21-1 is a pseudogene. This CDR3 is 15 amino acids long. CDR3 sequence reads: CASNGLAPFTGELFF. The CDR3 coding sequence is TGTGCCAGCAACGGCCTAGCGCCTTTCACCGGGGAGCTGTTTTTT.

This clone has a single count. The chain uses TRBV6-5 and TRBJ1-3; a possible D gene is TRBD1 (6 bases). Germline lookup yields CDR1 MNHEY and CDR2 SVGAGI. V was pared by 6 bases and J by 2 bases, with 11 bases between. This CDR3 has 14 residues. The CDR3, as DNA: TGTGCCAGCAGCTCAGGGGTCACTGGAAACACCATATATTTT. Encoded protein: CASSSGVTGNTIYF.

This chain links TRBV3-1 (or the pseudogene TRBV3-2) with TRBJ1-2, with D maybe TRBD1 (5 bases). Germline CDR1 reads LGHDT; CDR2 reads YNNKEL (reference sequence). The CDR3 is 14 residues long. V was clipped by 4 bases and J by 0 bases, with 9 bases between them. In DNA, the CDR3 is TGTGCCAGCAGCCGATCGGGGGCTAACTATGGCTACACCTTC. The encoded protein is CASSRSGANYGYTF.

The chain carries TRBV27 and TRBJ2-1, with 12 bases fitting TRBD1. CDR3 length: 14 residues. J was trimmed by 7 bases and V by 6 bases; bases with no gene match: 4. From germline, CDR1 is MNHEY and CDR2 SMNVEV (reference sequence). As DNA, the CDR3 is TGTGCCAGCAGCGGGGACAGGGGGCAAAATGAGCAGTTCTTC. Protein: CASSGDRGQNEQFF.

The chain couples TRBV19 to TRBJ1-5; D is uncertain. CDR3 length equals 17 residues. Germline V lookup: CDR1 LNHDA, CDR2 SQIVND (reference sequence). The V end lost 4 bases, the J end lost 0 bases, and 16 bases lay between the germline ends. CDR3 amino acids: CASSTLSEIDSNQPQHF. CDR3 DNA sequence: TGTGCCAGTAGTACCCTTTCGGAGATCGATAGCAATCAGCCCCAGCATTTT.

This chain links TRBV4-3 with TRBJ2-7, with D perhaps matching TRBD1 (5 bases). This CDR3 region has 16 residues. Per germline, CDR1 LGHNA and CDR2 YSLEER. Deletions cut 0 bases from V and 1 base from J, with 13 bases between. The CDR3 here is CASSQDTQGRSYEQYF. CDR3 nucleotides: TGCGCCAGCAGCCAAGATACCCAGGGTAGGTCCTACGAGCAGTACTTC.

The chain couples TRBV3-1 (or the pseudogene TRBV3-2) to TRBJ1-1; D gene ambiguous. Trimming removed 0 bases from V and 5 bases from J, with 13 bases in between. The CDR3 is 15 amino acids. CDR1 and CDR2 from the germline V gene are LGHDT and YNNKEL (reference sequence). CDR3: CASSQDGRRRTEAFF. The DNA of the CDR3 is TGTGCCAGCAGCCAAGATGGTAGAAGGCGGACTGAAGCTTTCTTT.

The rearrangement links TRBV6-1 to TRBJ2-3; perhaps TRBD2 as D (5 bases). CDR3 size: 16 residues. Deletions cut 1 base from V and 0 bases from J, with 11 bases between. The V gene's germline CDR1 is MNHNS and CDR2 SASEGT. The CDR3 region has the DNA TGTGCCAGCAGTGAAGGTCGAGGGCTTAGCACAGATACGCAGTATTTT. Its translation is CASSEGRGLSTDTQYF.

This clone was observed a handful of times. This chain links TRBV5-5 with TRBJ1-1; 8 positions match TRBD1. The junction had 2 bases not matched to a gene; V was cut back by 4 bases and J by 3 bases. The germline V gene has CDR1 SGHKS and CDR2 YYEKEE (reference sequence). The CDR3 is 13 residues long. CDR3 DNA: TGTGCCAGCAGCCTACAGGGGGACACTGAAGCTTTCTTT. This translates into CASSLQGDTEAFF.